This T cell receptor beta chain was identified in a study of regulatory T cells in long-lasting Graves disease. Study in general: To qualify as persistent, Graves' disease required over 5 years of antithyroid drugs with positive TSH receptor antibodies.

The TCR beta library used iRepertoire HTBI primers with Arm-PCR amplification of CDR3. TCRdb recomputed calls from the multiplex PCR reads with MiXCR, one row per CDR3 protein. The sample comprises around 400,000 distinct CDR3 sequences, 21% of which are singletons, and approximately 14% rests with the top ten. Documented time point: persistent/refractory GD, antithyroid drugs over 5 years with positive TRAb. Making the TCR library involved RNA that had been extracted from PBMCs. Graves' disease diagnoses followed American Thyroid Association guidelines. This clonotype was seen a few times. The clonotype was recovered from a female donor with Graves disease. This sample comprised peripheral blood mononuclear cells (PBMCs), obtained when the disease was refractory, from a patient treated with antithyroid drugs.

CDR3 DNA: TGTGCCAGCAGCGTAGATCGTCACGCCGTCAGGCACGAGCAGTACTTC. As protein: CASSVDRHAVRHEQYF. V is TRBV9 and J is TRBJ2-7; D not resolved. CDR1 and CDR2 from the germline V gene are SGDLS and YYNGEE. The CDR3 runs 16 residues. Trimming took 0 bases from V and 5 from J, leaving 18 bases between them.